The entry below describes one T cell receptor (beta chain). From germline, CDR1 is SEHNR and CDR2 FQNEAQ (reference sequence). The V end was cut by 5 bases, the J end by 7 bases, with 17 bases between. The CDR3 loop spans 15 amino acids. The source of the sample is a study of Graves' ophthalmopathy and Graves' hyperthyroidism. Using RNA transcripts, the TCR beta CDR3 regions were amplified. The first-round RT-PCR employed HTBI primers together with the Qiagen OneStep RT-PCR kit. A multiplex PCR was then performed as the second round. Using its own MiXCR run on the multiplex PCR reads, TCRdb lists one record per CDR3 protein. The sample lists roughly 1.1 million distinct CDR3 sequences, 35% to 40% occurring once.

V and J are TRBV7-9 and TRBJ1-4, with TRBD1 as a possible D gene (6 bases). The material sequenced was peripheral blood or thyroid tissue (not recorded which). This receptor was identified in an adult man with Graves' hyperthyroidism. CDR3 residues: CASSLWTEEGEKLFF. CDR3 bases: TGTGCCAGCAGCCTCTGGACAGAAGAAGGTGAAAAACTGTTTTTT.